The 12 T cell receptor beta chains below come from one sample, sequenced in a study of T-cell reconstitution after alpha-beta-depleted transplantation in children. Preparing the TCRbeta library involved the use of unique molecular identifiers. TCRdb passed the PCR reads through MiXCR, listing each CDR3 protein once. The table lists fewer than 500,000 distinct CDR3 sequences, approximately 41% of them singletons. Specimen: PBMCs, collected before TCRalphabeta/CD19-depleted stem cell transplant. The receptors were gathered from a girl aged 2 to 9 with aplastic anemia, due to receive a stem cell transplant.

This sequence joins TRBV4-1 and TRBJ2-7; D possibly corresponds to TRBD1 (5 bases). This CDR3 comprises 14 residues. The germline CDR1 and CDR2 sequences are MGHRA and YSYEKL. V lost 1 base and J 3 bases, leaving 10 bases between the germline ends. As DNA, the CDR3 is TGCGCCAGCAGCCAAGTCGCAGGGATCTACGAGCAGTACTTC. It yields the protein CASSQVAGIYEQYF.

The J gene is TRBJ2-7, the V gene TRBV6-6; D could derive from TRBD1 or TRBD2 (5 bases each). In germline, CDR1 is MNHNY, CDR2 SVGAGI (reference sequence). The V gene lost 11 bases and the J gene lost 4 bases, with 12 bases spanning the gap. The CDR3 runs to 11 residues. The CDR3 reads CASLGAYEQYF. Here the CDR3 DNA reads TGTGCCTCCCTCGGGGCGTACGAGCAGTACTTC.

This clonotype was picked up many times. The chain has TRBV20-1 and TRBJ1-4; D remains unclear. The CDR3 consists of 14 residues. Germline CDR1 and CDR2: DFQATT and SNEGSKA (reference sequence). The V end was cut by 1 base, the J end by 7 bases, with 13 bases between. The chain's CDR3 is CSARVGVAGEKLFF. CDR3 bases: TGCAGTGCTAGAGTCGGGGTAGCGGGTGAAAAACTGTTTTTT.

This clonotype was seen more than once but under ten times. V and J are TRBV10-2 and TRBJ2-5; D is ambiguous. This CDR3 has 14 amino acids. The germline V and J ends were trimmed by 6 bases and 5 bases, with 16 bases remaining between them. Germline V gives CDR1 WSHSY, CDR2 SAAADI. CDR3 protein: CASRTRAPTETQYF. The CDR3 DNA is TGCGCCAGCAGGACCCGGGCCCCGACGGAGACCCAGTACTTC.

This clonotype was recorded only once. The chain carries TRBV27 and TRBJ2-1; D is perhaps TRBD1 (5 bases). CDR1 is MNHEY, CDR2 SMNVEV, per germline (reference sequence). V was shortened by 2 bases and J by 10 bases, with 18 bases between the two germline ends. The CDR3 consists of 15 residues. CDR3 nucleotides: TGTGCCAGCAGTTTAAACTGGGCAGGGCATGGCGAGCAGTTCTTC. Protein product: CASSLNWAGHGEQFF.

This chain uses TRBV7-2 with TRBJ1-3; D remains ambiguous. V was trimmed by 0 bases and J by 4 bases, leaving 4 bases between them. The CDR3 spans 13 residues. CDR1 SGHTA and CDR2 FQGNSA come from the germline V gene. The CDR3 DNA reads TGTGCCAGCAGCTTAGCGTGGGGAAACACCATATATTTT. This encodes CASSLAWGNTIYF.

The V and J genes are TRBV10-3 and TRBJ1-5; tentatively, D is TRBD1 (5 bases). The V and J ends lost 7 bases and 4 bases respectively, with 11 bases between them. Germline CDR1 reads ENHRY; CDR2 reads SYGVKD. CDR3 length: 13 amino acids. As DNA, the CDR3 is TGTGCCATCACCGGGGGAAATAATCAGCCCCAGCATTTT. Encoded protein: CAITGGNNQPQHF.

This clonotype was observed a handful of times. The CDR3 sequence: CASSRGGLDTQYF. CDR3 DNA sequence: TGTGCCAGCAGCCGCGGAGGGTTAGATACGCAGTATTTT. This sequence joins TRBV12-3 or TRBV12-4 and TRBJ2-3; a weak D match, TRBD2 (6 bases). This CDR3 spans 13 amino acids. V was shortened by 6 bases and J by 5 bases, with 12 bases between the two germline ends.

The V and J genes are TRBV5-6 and TRBJ1-5; no firm D call. CDR1 SGHDT and CDR2 YYEEEE come from the germline V gene. The CDR3 has 14 amino acids. V was cut by 4 bases and J by 0 bases, with 8 bases left in between. The CDR3 nucleotides are TGTGCCAGCAGCGTGGTGGCTAGCAATCAGCCCCAGCATTTT. Translated: CASSVVASNQPQHF.

The chain has TRBV4-2 and TRBJ2-5; 9 positions match TRBD2. The CDR3 length is 16 residues. CDR1 and CDR2 from the germline V gene are LGHNA and YNFKEQ. V was pared by 1 base and J by 5 bases, with 8 bases of the junction left unmatched. CDR3 sequence (DNA): TGTGCCAGCAGCCAAGTGGGGACTAGCCGGCCCGAGACCCAGTACTTC. Translation gives CASSQVGTSRPETQYF.

The chain has TRBV7-9 and TRBJ2-1, with 7 bases matching TRBD2. V dropped 0 bases and J dropped 12; count of bases not matched to a gene: 8. Germline V gene sequence: CDR1 SEHNR, CDR2 FQNEAQ (reference sequence). The CDR3 totals 14 residues. CDR3 DNA sequence: TGTGCCAGCAGCTTAGCAGCTAGCGGTGTAGGGCAGTTCTTC. Protein product: CASSLAASGVGQFF. Full variable domain (remainder filled in from reference TRBV7-9 and TRBJ2-1): DTGVSQNPRHKITKRGQNVTFRCDPISEHNRLYWYRQTLGQGPEFLTYFQNEAQLEKSRLLSDRFSAERPKGSFSTLEIQRTEQGDSAMYLCASSLAASGVGQFFGPGTRLTVL.

This rearrangement joins TRBV7-9 to TRBJ2-4, with TRBD1 identical over 7 bases. Germline assignment: CDR1 SEHNR and CDR2 FQNEAQ (reference sequence). V was clipped by 5 bases and J by 4 bases; unmatched bases: 5. The length of the CDR3 is 14 residues. Here the CDR3 reads CASSPTTGKNIQYF. CDR3 DNA: TGTGCCAGCAGCCCTACGACAGGGAAAAACATTCAGTACTTC.